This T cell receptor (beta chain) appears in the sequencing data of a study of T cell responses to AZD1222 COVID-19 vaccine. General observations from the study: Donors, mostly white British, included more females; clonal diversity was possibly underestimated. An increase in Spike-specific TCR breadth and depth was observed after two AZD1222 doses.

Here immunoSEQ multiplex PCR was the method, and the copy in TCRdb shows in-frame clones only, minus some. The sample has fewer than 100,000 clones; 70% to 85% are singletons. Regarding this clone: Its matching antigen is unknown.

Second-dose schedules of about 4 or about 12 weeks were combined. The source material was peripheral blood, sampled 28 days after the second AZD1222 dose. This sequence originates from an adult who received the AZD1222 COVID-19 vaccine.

As DNA, the CDR3 is TGTGCCAGCAGTTTAGTCGGGGGGGCAGATGCTTTCTTT. Its protein is CASSLVGGADAFF. The rearrangement links TRBV27 to TRBJ1-1; the D gene is possibly TRBD1 (6 bases). The CDR3 loop spans 13 amino acids. Trimming left V 2 bases short and J 11 bases short, with 15 bases between. The V gene's germline CDR1 is MNHEY and CDR2 SMNVEV (reference sequence).